This entry describes one T cell receptor beta chain. Authors' data handling: Estimation of nucleated cell counts relied on the amplification of reference gene primers. Measured with immunoSEQ multiplex PCR; TCRdb has only the in-frame clones, and not every one. V and J calls plus clone size are reproduced from that table; the DNA served to infer D and trimming. Among 150,000 to 200,000 clones listed, roughly four fifths were seen once. The CDR3 is 13 amino acids. Trimming removed 5 bases at V and 7 bases at J, with 12 bases between. Germline values: CDR1 SGHTA, CDR2 FQGNSA. The record originates from a study of blood T cell repertoires in COVID-19. The wider study: Samples representing acute and convalescent COVID-19 were sourced from the United States, Italy and Spain. T cells, B-cell-depleted T cells, or PBMCs provided the cDNA or gDNA that served as material.

The chain joins TRBV7-2 to TRBJ1-5, with D tentatively TRBD1 (6 bases). This TCR derives from a woman in her 70s with COVID-19, enrolled during active disease. The sample was peripheral blood. The CDR3 here is CASSIDRSQPQHF. In nucleotides, the CDR3 is TGTGCCAGCAGCATCGACAGGTCCCAGCCCCAGCATTTT.